Following are 6 T cell receptor beta chains from one sample sequenced in a study of blood T cell repertoires in COVID-19. Libraries were prepared by immunoSEQ multiplex PCR; TCRdb keeps only in-frame clonotypes and omits some of them. Among about 190,000 clones listed, 70% to 80% were seen once. The specimen sequenced was peripheral blood. These receptors were taken from a woman aged 45-60 years with acute or convalescent COVID-19.

This clone was detected once. The J gene is TRBJ2-1, the V gene TRBV7-2, with TRBD2 matching 10 bases. V was clipped by 1 base and J by 4 bases; unmatched bases: 7. The CDR3 totals 17 residues. The germline V gene encodes CDR1 SGHTA and CDR2 FQGNSA. CDR3: CASSLGSGGAGYNEQFF. CDR3 coding DNA: TGTGCCAGCAGCTTAGGCAGCGGGGGGGCCGGGTACAATGAGCAGTTCTTC.

The CDR3 region is CASSLATSGINEQYF. CDR3 in DNA: TGTGCCAGCAGCTTAGCGACTAGCGGGATCAACGAGCAGTACTTC. V usage is TRBV11-2 and J usage is TRBJ2-7, with 11 bases lining up with TRBD2. With V trimmed by 1 base and J by 5 bases, 4 bases remained unmatched. Germline CDR1 and CDR2: SGHAT and FQNNGV. The CDR3 has 15 amino acids.

The V and J genes are TRBV5-1 and TRBJ1-3, with 8 nucleotides matching TRBD1. Looked up from germline, CDR1 is SGHRS and CDR2 is YFSETQ. This CDR3 contains 15 residues. J gave up 4 bases and V 4 bases, and 7 bases lay outside the gene matches. The CDR3 region has the DNA TGCGCCAGCAGCACGCAGGGGGCGAGAGGAAACACCATATATTTT. Translated, it gives CASSTQGARGNTIYF.

In this sample, this clone turned up once. The gene calls are TRBV19 and TRBJ1-5, with D perhaps TRBD1 (5 bases). The germline V gene encodes CDR1 LNHDA and CDR2 SQIVND (reference sequence). Trimming took 1 base from V and 0 from J, leaving 7 bases between them. CDR3 size: 15 residues. This chain's CDR3 is CASSIGQYSNQPQHF. DNA of the CDR3: TGTGCCAGTAGTATAGGACAGTATAGCAATCAGCCCCAGCATTTT.

The chain couples TRBV5-4 to TRBJ2-7; 10 bases fit TRBD1. The CDR3 consists of 15 residues. Germline CDR1 SGHNT, CDR2 YYREEE (reference sequence). V was clipped by 0 bases and J by 4 bases; unmatched bases: 4. CDR3 in amino acids: CASSLVTGGTYEQYF. CDR3 DNA: TGTGCCAGCAGCTTGGTGACAGGGGGCACATACGAGCAGTACTTC.

The gene calls are TRBV7-7 and TRBJ2-2; perhaps TRBD2 as D (6 bases). The CDR3 sequence is 15 residues long. V gave up 5 bases and J gave up 2 bases, with 12 bases separating them. From germline, CDR1 is SSHAT and CDR2 FNYEAQ (reference sequence). CDR3 bases: TGTGCCAGCAGCCAGGGACTCCGAAACACCGGGGAGCTGTTTTTT. It yields the protein CASSQGLRNTGELFF.